The 24 T cell receptor beta chains in this list originate from one sample, sequenced in a study of cytomegalovirus exposure and HLA in healthy donors. Use of 60 Vbeta and 13 Jbeta primers characterized the PCR. TCRdb's table, derived via immunoSEQ multiplex PCR, lists solely in-frame clones and lacks some. The table has approximately 160,000 clones, over 70% seen once. Sequenced material: PBMCs. Receptor source: a woman between 45 and 60 years old in good health and CMV-seropositive.

This chain joins TRBV5-1 and TRBJ1-1; no reliable D call. The CDR3 loop spans 15 amino acids. Between the trimmed V and J ends, which lost 1 base and 1 base, there was a span of 11 bases. Per germline, CDR1 SGHRS and CDR2 YFSETQ. The CDR3 DNA reads TGCGCCAGCAGCTTGCCGGAAGCAGGGAACACTGAAGCTTTCTTT. Translated: CASSLPEAGNTEAFF. Full variable domain (missing parts from reference TRBV5-1 and TRBJ1-1): KAGVTQTPRYLIKTRGQQVTLSCSPISGHRSVSWYQQTPGQGLQFLFEYFSETQRNKGNFPGRFSGRQFSNSRSEMNVSTLELGDSALYLCASSLPEAGNTEAFFGQGTRLTVV.

The V and J genes are TRBV7-2 and TRBJ1-1; 7 bases line up with TRBD1. This CDR3 comprises 16 residues. Unmatched junction bases numbered 5, after V lost 1 base and J lost 0 bases. CDR1 and CDR2 (germline): SGHTA, FQGNSA. DNA of the CDR3: TGTGCCAGCAGCTTAGGTGGGACAGTGGTGAACACTGAAGCTTTCTTT. It encodes CASSLGGTVVNTEAFF. Together with reference TRBV7-2 and TRBJ1-1, the CDR3 gives the full variable domain: GAGVSQSPSNKVTEKGKDVELRCDPISGHTALYWYRQSLGQGLEFLIYFQGNSAPDKSGLPSDRFSAERTGGSVSTLTIQRTQQEDSAVYLCASSLGGTVVNTEAFFGQGTRLTVV.

This clone occurred once. V is TRBV19 and J is TRBJ1-5; 8 bases align to TRBD1. V shed 4 bases and J 1 base; nucleotides not matched to a gene: 6. CDR1 and CDR2 (germline): LNHDA, SQIVND (reference sequence). The CDR3 loop spans 16 amino acids. The CDR3 sequence is CASSTTGGRSNQPQHF. The CDR3, as DNA: TGTGCCAGTAGTACCACAGGGGGAAGGAGCAATCAGCCCCAGCATTTT.

The V call is TRBV9, the J call TRBJ2-3, with 10 positions matching TRBD2. Trimming removed 0 bases from V and 4 bases from J; junction bases left unmatched: 2. Germline V gives CDR1 SGDLS, CDR2 YYNGEE. This CDR3 has 15 residues. CDR3 DNA sequence: TGTGCCAGCAGCGTAGGAGCGGGGGGGCCAGATACGCAGTATTTT. Protein: CASSVGAGGPDTQYF.

This chain joins TRBV9 and TRBJ1-5; unclear D gene. The germline CDR1 and CDR2 sequences are SGDLS and YYNGEE. The CDR3 has 14 residues. V was clipped by 0 bases and J by 3 bases, with 7 bases between them. The CDR3 region is CASSVGPLNQPQHF. CDR3 in DNA: TGTGCCAGCAGCGTAGGGCCGCTCAATCAGCCCCAGCATTTT. Variable domain in full (rest from reference TRBV9 and TRBJ1-5): DSGVTQTPKHLITATGQRVTLRCSPRSGDLSVYWYQQSLDQGLQFLIQYYNGEERAKGNILERFSAQQFPDLHSELNLSSLELGDSALYFCASSVGPLNQPQHFGDGTRLSIL.

This clone came up once. The chain has TRBV5-4 and TRBJ2-4; D gene ambiguous. The V end was cut by 4 bases, the J end by 0 bases, with 11 bases between. Germline CDR1 SGHNT, CDR2 YYREEE (reference sequence). This CDR3 contains 15 residues. The CDR3 protein is CASSPSTEAKNIQYF. CDR3 bases: TGTGCCAGCAGCCCTTCGACTGAAGCCAAAAACATTCAGTACTTC.

The V call is TRBV10-3, the J call TRBJ1-5, with D perhaps matching TRBD1 (6 bases). The V end lost 7 bases, the J end lost 4 bases, and 11 bases lay between the germline ends. This CDR3 is 13 amino acids long. CDR1 and CDR2 from the germline V gene are ENHRY and SYGVKD. CDR3 region: CAINGQKNQPQHF. The CDR3 DNA reads TGTGCCATCAATGGACAGAAAAATCAGCCCCAGCATTTT.

The CDR3 DNA follows: TGTGCCAGCTCACCATCAGGGGATGGCTACACCTTC. Its translation is CASSPSGDGYTF. The V and J genes are TRBV18 and TRBJ1-2; D is perhaps TRBD1 (6 bases). The CDR3 consists of 12 residues. Trimming took off 2 bases at V and 6 bases at J, with 7 bases between the two ends. Per germline, CDR1 KGHSH and CDR2 LQKENI.

This clone was seen a few times. J is TRBJ1-1 and V is TRBV28; no firm D call. Germline values: CDR1 MDHEN, CDR2 SYDVKM. V was pared by 7 bases and J by 1 base, with 7 bases between. The CDR3 length is 12 residues. The DNA for the CDR3 is TGTGCCAGCAACCTACCGAACACTGAAGCTTTCTTT. Protein: CASNLPNTEAFF. The variable domain in full, with the rest retrieved from reference TRBV28 and TRBJ1-1, is DVKVTQSSRYLVKRTGEKVFLECVQDMDHENMFWYRQDPGLGLRLIYFSYDVKMKEKGDIPEGYSVSREKKERFSLILESASTNQTSMYLCASNLPNTEAFFGQGTRLTVV.

As regards this clone: Other DNA sequences of this sample code for an identical CDR3. The chain links TRBV7-2 to TRBJ2-6; D gene uncertain. V gave up 4 bases and J gave up 1 base, with 11 bases separating them. This CDR3 spans 16 amino acids. The germline CDR1 and CDR2 sequences are SGHTA and FQGNSA. The chain's CDR3 is CASSSRPGSGANVLTF. The DNA for the CDR3 is TGTGCCAGCAGCTCTCGTCCGGGTTCTGGGGCCAACGTCCTGACTTTC.

This clone was seen more than once but under ten times. The V and J genes are TRBV4-3 and TRBJ1-4; D might be TRBD1 (5 bases). This CDR3 is built from 15 residues. Trimming cost V 1 base and J 4 bases, with 10 bases left between them. Germline CDR1 LGHNA, CDR2 YSLEER. The CDR3 is CASSQVGAINEKLFF. Here the CDR3 DNA reads TGCGCCAGCAGCCAAGTTGGGGCTATTAATGAAAAACTGTTTTTT.

The V and J genes are TRBV20-1 and TRBJ2-3; D remains unclear. V was cut by 6 bases and J by 2 bases, with 6 bases left in between. Germline loops: CDR1 DFQATT, CDR2 SNEGSKA (reference sequence). This CDR3 has 11 amino acids. Written as DNA, the CDR3 is TGCAGTGCCGAGAACACAGATACGCAGTATTTT. This sequence encodes CSAENTDTQYF.

This chain joins TRBV21-1 and TRBJ1-2. TRBV21-1 is labeled a pseudogene. This CDR3 is 13 amino acids long. The CDR3 DNA reads as TGTGCCAGCAGTCGGACTGCTAACTATGGCTACACCTTC. Its translation: CASSRTANYGYTF.

The chain links TRBV7-3 to TRBJ2-1; D may be TRBD2 (6 bases). Germline loops: CDR1 SGHTA, CDR2 FQGTGA. The CDR3 consists of 15 residues. Trimming removed 3 bases from V and 7 bases from J, with 16 bases in between. CDR3 residues: CASSLELANRNEQFF. CDR3 in DNA: TGTGCCAGCAGCTTGGAGCTAGCGAATAGAAATGAGCAGTTCTTC.

The chain recombines TRBV2 with TRBJ1-1, with a possible D match to TRBD1 (5 bases). Germline V gene data show CDR1 as SNHLY and CDR2 as FYNNEI. Trimming pared 8 bases from V and 5 bases from J, leaving 15 bases between. This CDR3 has 13 amino acids. As DNA, the CDR3 is TGTGCCAGCTCCCGGCAGGGCTATACTGAAGCTTTCTTT. Encoded protein: CASSRQGYTEAFF.

This clone appeared a single time. The J gene is TRBJ2-7, the V gene TRBV11-1; TRBD2 agrees at 14 bases. Germline V lookup: CDR1 SGHAT, CDR2 FQDESV (reference sequence). CDR3 length: 15 amino acids. With 7 bases clipped from V and 6 bases from J, the junction kept 8 bases outside the gene matches. CDR3 in amino acids: CASNQGLAGVGEQYF. For the CDR3, the DNA is TGTGCCAGCAACCAGGGACTAGCGGGAGTTGGCGAGCAGTACTTC.

The gene calls are TRBV11-2 and TRBJ2-7; 8 nucleotides align to TRBD2. The V and J ends lost 6 bases and 3 bases, in that order; junction bases with no gene match: 4. Germline CDR1 and CDR2: SGHAT and FQNNGV. This CDR3 is 13 amino acids long. CDR3 sequence (DNA): TGTGCCAGCAGGTTTAGCGGGAACTACGAGCAGTACTTC. This sequence encodes CASRFSGNYEQYF.

The rearrangement links TRBV6-5 to TRBJ1-2; the D is unclear. V shed 6 bases and J shed 7 bases, with 12 bases lying between them. The length of the CDR3 is 12 residues. Germline-derived CDR1 and CDR2 are MNHEY and SVGAGI. The CDR3 DNA is TGTGCCAGCAGCCCTCAAGCGCGTGGCTACACCTTC. Protein: CASSPQARGYTF.

This clone was seen a few times. This chain uses TRBV7-2 with TRBJ2-7; the match to TRBD1 covers 9 bases. CDR1 is SGHTA, CDR2 FQGNSA, per germline. The length of the CDR3 is 14 residues. Germline trimming cut 4 bases from V and 2 bases from J; bases unmatched to any gene: 3. In nucleotides, the CDR3 is TGTGCCAGCAGCTCCGGACAGGGGACCTACGAGCAGTACTTC. It encodes CASSSGQGTYEQYF.

This clone was counted between two and nine times. The chain combines TRBV6-1 with TRBJ2-7, with TRBD2 matching 7 bases. Germline V gene data show CDR1 as MNHNS and CDR2 as SASEGT. The CDR3 totals 13 residues. The CDR3 nucleotides read TGTGGGATAGAGCGGGACCTTTCCTACGAGCAGTACTTC. Translating it yields CGIERDLSYEQYF.

The chain recombines TRBV20-1 with TRBJ2-1; D possibly corresponds to TRBD1 (7 bases). V lost 6 bases, J lost 16 bases, and 19 bases lay in between. The CDR3 is 11 amino acids. In germline, CDR1 is DFQATT, CDR2 SNEGSKA (reference sequence). The CDR3 here is CSAAHRGGGFF. The CDR3 DNA reads TGCAGTGCCGCTCACAGGGGAGGCGGATTCTTC.

This clone was observed a few times. The chain is built from TRBV6-5 and TRBJ2-1, with 13 bases identical to TRBD2. The CDR3 has 13 residues. Trimming took 8 bases from V and 9 from J; bases not matched to a gene: 4. From germline, CDR1 is MNHEY and CDR2 SVGAGI. CDR3: CASGLAGDGEQFF. The DNA of the CDR3 is TGTGCCAGCGGACTAGCGGGGGATGGTGAGCAGTTCTTC.

V usage is TRBV9 and J usage is TRBJ2-7, with D perhaps TRBD1 (5 bases). Germline-derived CDR1 and CDR2 are SGDLS and YYNGEE. Trimming left V 3 bases short and J 4 bases short, with 17 bases between. This CDR3 region has 15 residues. CDR3 residues: CASSGGGSRQYEQYF. In nucleotides, the CDR3 is TGTGCCAGCAGCGGGGGCGGCTCTCGCCAATACGAGCAGTACTTC.

This chain links TRBV4-1 with TRBJ2-5; 14 nucleotides align to TRBD2. CDR3 length: 19 residues. CDR1 is MGHRA, CDR2 YSYEKL, per germline. V shed 2 bases and J 6 bases; nucleotides not matched to a gene: 14. CDR3 nucleotide sequence: TGCGCCAGCAGCCAACCAACCGGGACTAGCGGGGGTCCCGGGCAGACCCAGTACTTC. Translated, it gives CASSQPTGTSGGPGQTQYF.